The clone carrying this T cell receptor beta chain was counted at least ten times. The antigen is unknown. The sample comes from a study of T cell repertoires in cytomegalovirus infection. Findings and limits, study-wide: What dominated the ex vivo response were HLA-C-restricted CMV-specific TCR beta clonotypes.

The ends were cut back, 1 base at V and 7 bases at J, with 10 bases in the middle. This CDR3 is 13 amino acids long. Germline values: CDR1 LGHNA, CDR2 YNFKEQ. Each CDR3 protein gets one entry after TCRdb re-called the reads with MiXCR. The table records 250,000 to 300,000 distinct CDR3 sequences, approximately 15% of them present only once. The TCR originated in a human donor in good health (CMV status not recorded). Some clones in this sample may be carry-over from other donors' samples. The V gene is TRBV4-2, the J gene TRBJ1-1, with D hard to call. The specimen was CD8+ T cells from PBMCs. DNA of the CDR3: TGTGCCAGCAGCCAAGGCGAACAAGGTGAAGCTTTCTTT. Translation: CASSQGEQGEAFF.